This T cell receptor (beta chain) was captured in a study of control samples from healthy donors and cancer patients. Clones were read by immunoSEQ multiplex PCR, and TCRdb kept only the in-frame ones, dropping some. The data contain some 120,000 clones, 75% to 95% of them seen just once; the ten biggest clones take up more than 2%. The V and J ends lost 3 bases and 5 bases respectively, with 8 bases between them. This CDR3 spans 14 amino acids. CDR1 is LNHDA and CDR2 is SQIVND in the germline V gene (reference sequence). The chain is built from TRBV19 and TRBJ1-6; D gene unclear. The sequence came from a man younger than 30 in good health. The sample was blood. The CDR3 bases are TGTGCCAGTAGTATCGGCGCCGATAATTCACCCCTCCACTTT. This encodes CASSIGADNSPLHF.